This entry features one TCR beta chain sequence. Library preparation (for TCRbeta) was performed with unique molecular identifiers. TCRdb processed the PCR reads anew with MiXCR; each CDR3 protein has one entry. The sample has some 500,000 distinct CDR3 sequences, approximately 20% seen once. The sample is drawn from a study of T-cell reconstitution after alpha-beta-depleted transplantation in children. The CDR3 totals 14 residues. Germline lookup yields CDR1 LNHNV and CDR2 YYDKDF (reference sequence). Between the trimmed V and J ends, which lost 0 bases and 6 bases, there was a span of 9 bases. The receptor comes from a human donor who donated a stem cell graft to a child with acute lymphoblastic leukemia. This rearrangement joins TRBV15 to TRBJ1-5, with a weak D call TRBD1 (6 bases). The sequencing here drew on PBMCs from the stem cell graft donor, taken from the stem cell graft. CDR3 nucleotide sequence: TGTGCCACCAGCAGAGACAGGGGAGGTCAGCCCCAGCATTTT. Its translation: CATSRDRGGQPQHF. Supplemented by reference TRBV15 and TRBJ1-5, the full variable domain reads DAMVIQNPRYQVTQFGKPVTLSCSQTLNHNVMYWYQQKSSQAPKLLFHYYDKDFNNEADTPDNFQSRRPNTSFCFLDIRSPGLGDTAMYLCATSRDRGGQPQHFGDGTRLSIL.